The 29 T cell receptor beta chains below were found in one sample sequenced in a study of identical twins. TCRdb re-called the 5' RACE reads with MiXCR, one entry per CDR3 protein. The sample consists of approximately 240,000 distinct CDR3 sequences, over 11% of them appearing once. Sequencing was done on a sample of memory (CD45RO+) T cells sorted from blood. The receptor source for this set is a woman under 30 in good health.

This clonotype has more than one count but fewer than ten. Here the CDR3 DNA reads TGCAGTGCCGGTGGGACACATCGGTCGGGAGGCTACACCTTC. Translation: CSAGGTHRSGGYTF. This sequence joins TRBV20-1 and TRBJ1-2; D might be TRBD1 (6 bases). CDR3 length: 14 amino acids. The V end lost 6 bases, the J end lost 8 bases, and 22 bases lay between the germline ends. The germline gives CDR1 DFQATT, CDR2 SNEGSKA (reference sequence).

This chain connects TRBV20-1 to TRBJ1-3, with TRBD1 matching 8 bases. This CDR3 has 14 amino acids. CDR1 is DFQATT, CDR2 SNEGSKA, per germline (reference sequence). V shed 1 base and J 4 bases; nucleotides not matched to a gene: 3. In DNA form, the CDR3 reads TGCAGTGCTAGAGGACAGGGGCAGGGAAACACCATATATTTT. Residues: CSARGQGQGNTIYF.

Ten or more counts support this clonotype. The chain recombines TRBV29-1 with TRBJ1-1, with D perhaps matching TRBD1 (5 bases). There are 15 residues in the CDR3. V dropped 7 bases and J dropped 0 bases, with 18 bases sitting between them. CDR1 is SQVTM and CDR2 is ANQGSEA in the germline V gene. The CDR3 here is CSGGAGWGMNTEAFF. CDR3 in DNA: TGCAGCGGCGGTGCGGGGTGGGGCATGAACACTGAAGCTTTCTTT.

This clonotype was seen a few times. The chain couples TRBV5-6 to TRBJ1-2; D is unclear. Trimming stripped 3 bases from V and 8 bases from J, with 14 bases between. The CDR3 consists of 13 residues. Looked up from germline, CDR1 is SGHDT and CDR2 is YYEEEE. CDR3 nucleotide sequence: TGTGCCAGCAGCTCCCACAATACTATCGGCTACACCTTC. Translation: CASSSHNTIGYTF.

The chain is built from TRBV7-8 and TRBJ1-1; 8 bases map to TRBD1. The CDR3 has 15 residues. Germline loops: CDR1 SGHVS, CDR2 FQNEAQ. Unmatched junction bases numbered 9, after V lost 1 base and J lost 8 bases. The chain's CDR3 is CASSLGGQGALEAFF. CDR3 bases: TGTGCCAGCAGCTTAGGAGGGCAGGGGGCTCTCGAAGCTTTCTTT.

The chain joins TRBV13 to TRBJ1-2; maybe TRBD1 (6 bases). From germline, CDR1 is PRHDT and CDR2 FYEKMQ (reference sequence). There are 12 residues in the CDR3. Between the trimmed V and J ends, which lost 11 bases and 4 bases, there was a span of 14 bases. In DNA, the CDR3 is TGTGCCCCTGCCAGGGGACCCTATGGCTACACCTTC. This translates into CAPARGPYGYTF.

The chain recombines TRBV24-1 with TRBJ1-4; D is unclear. Trimming left V 10 bases short and J 6 bases short, with 11 bases between. CDR1 is KGHDR and CDR2 is SFDVKD in the germline V gene. CDR3 length equals 12 residues. CDR3 sequence reads: CATRSRDEKLFF. DNA for the CDR3: TGTGCCACTCGGAGTAGGGATGAAAAACTGTTTTTT.

The sample holds a few counts of this clonotype. The chain carries TRBV7-8 and TRBJ1-1; D is ambiguous. The germline V and J ends were trimmed by 3 bases and 8 bases, with 13 bases remaining between them. Germline assignment: CDR1 SGHVS and CDR2 FQNEAQ. The length of the CDR3 is 13 residues. As DNA, the CDR3 is TGTGCCAGCAGCTTGCCCGGCGGCATCGAAGCTTTCTTT. Its protein product is CASSLPGGIEAFF.

The chain carries TRBV20-1 and TRBJ2-7; 9 nucleotides line up with TRBD2. Per germline, CDR1 DFQATT and CDR2 SNEGSKA (reference sequence). J gave up 9 bases and V 6 bases, and 9 bases lay outside the gene matches. The CDR3 length is 12 residues. The CDR3 here is CSAEGAGGVQYF. Here the CDR3 DNA reads TGCAGTGCGGAGGGGGCGGGAGGGGTGCAGTACTTC.

This clonotype was recorded many times. The genes are TRBV6-1 and TRBJ2-7; 13 positions agree with TRBD2. This CDR3 has 14 amino acids. J gave up 9 bases and V 7 bases, and 9 bases lay outside the gene matches. CDR1 and CDR2 from the germline V gene are MNHNS and SASEGT. CDR3 loop: CASTKRTSGSMQYF. The CDR3 DNA reads TGTGCCAGCACCAAAAGGACTAGCGGGAGCATGCAGTACTTC.

This clonotype has just a few counts. This chain joins TRBV20-1 and TRBJ1-4, with D maybe TRBD1 (5 bases). The CDR3 is 14 residues long. V was trimmed by 6 bases and J by 5 bases, leaving 16 bases between them. Germline CDR1 reads DFQATT; CDR2 reads SNEGSKA (reference sequence). The CDR3 reads CSAVIHGTNEKLFF. The CDR3 DNA follows: TGCAGTGCCGTAATACACGGGACGAATGAAAAACTGTTTTTT.

Written as DNA, the CDR3 is TGTGCCAGCAGTTACGGAGGGGACCGGAGTTCACCCCTCCACTTT. This gives the protein CASSYGGDRSSPLHF. V is TRBV6-5 and J is TRBJ1-6; D is possibly TRBD1 (5 bases). V lost 2 bases, J lost 9 bases, and 14 bases lay in between. The CDR3 length is 15 residues. Germline CDR1 and CDR2: MNHEY and SVGAGI.

The chain joins TRBV5-1 to TRBJ2-1; D is unclear. Trimming left V 5 bases short and J 4 bases short, with 13 bases between. The CDR3 is 14 residues long. CDR1 is SGHRS, CDR2 YFSETQ, per germline. CDR3 nucleotides: TGCGCCAGCAGTATCGGTCCCCAATACAATGAGCAGTTCTTC. This translates into CASSIGPQYNEQFF.

This clonotype occurred a few times. As DNA, the CDR3 is TGTGCCAGCAGTTACCGGGACCTCGACTACGAGCAGTACTTC. This translates into CASSYRDLDYEQYF. The chain joins TRBV6-5 to TRBJ2-7; D is tentatively TRBD1 or TRBD2 (5 bases each). CDR1 is MNHEY, CDR2 SVGAGI, per germline. The CDR3 length is 14 residues. The V end was cut by 2 bases, the J end by 3 bases, with 11 bases between.

The sample holds a few counts of this clonotype. The V and J genes are TRBV10-3 and TRBJ2-5; 8 positions match TRBD2. The CDR3 covers 12 residues. The germline V gene has CDR1 ENHRY and CDR2 SYGVKD. Losses at the gene ends were 11 bases for V and 5 bases for J; bases not matched to a gene: 7. CDR3 loop: CAVGGAEETQYF. The DNA of the CDR3 is TGTGCCGTCGGGGGGGCGGAGGAGACCCAGTACTTC.

The genes are TRBV29-1 and TRBJ2-5; TRBD2 matches at 9 bases. The CDR3 is made up of 14 amino acids. V trimming: 5 bases; J trimming: 5 bases; junction bases outside the gene matches: 9. In germline, CDR1 is SQVTM, CDR2 ANQGSEA. The CDR3 DNA sequence: TGCAGCGTTCCAGGACTAGCGAATCAGGAGACCCAGTACTTC. Its translation is CSVPGLANQETQYF.

This clonotype has a count of ten or more. The chain has TRBV20-1 and TRBJ1-1; D may be TRBD1 (6 bases). From germline, CDR1 is DFQATT and CDR2 SNEGSKA (reference sequence). V was pared by 3 bases and J by 4 bases, with 12 bases between. This CDR3 region has 13 residues. CDR3 in amino acids: CSASGGLGTEAFF. CDR3 bases: TGCAGTGCTAGTGGGGGGCTGGGCACTGAAGCTTTCTTT.

In the case of this clonotype: Mismatch with germline at one junction end may stem from a read error. The chain couples TRBV6-2 or TRBV6-3 to TRBJ2-7; TRBD2 is a possible D gene (6 bases). Germline lookup yields CDR1 MNHEY and CDR2 SVGEGT. This CDR3 comprises 14 residues. CDR3 loop: CASGYGRETYEQYF. The CDR3 DNA reads TGTGCCAGCGGTTACGGACGGGAGACTTACGAGCAGTACTTC.

This clonotype has a handful of counts. The chain joins TRBV3-1 to TRBJ1-3, with 7 bases identical to TRBD1. Germline V gene data show CDR1 as LGHDT and CDR2 as YNNKEL (reference sequence). Trimming took 3 bases from V and 4 from J; bases not matched to a gene: 3. This CDR3 has 14 residues. CDR3: CASSQRGRGNTIYF. The CDR3, as DNA: TGTGCCAGCAGCCAGAGGGGGCGAGGAAACACCATATATTTT.

This clonotype appeared a few times. This chain connects TRBV7-9 to TRBJ1-2; 10 bases align to TRBD1. The junction had 5 bases not matched to a gene; V was cut back by 4 bases and J by 3 bases. Germline lookup yields CDR1 SEHNR and CDR2 FQNEAQ (reference sequence). CDR3 length: 15 amino acids. The DNA for the CDR3 is TGTGCCAGCAGCTCGTTGGACAGGGGGGACTATGGCTACACCTTC. This translates into CASSSLDRGDYGYTF.

The chain combines TRBV20-1 with TRBJ1-4; a possible D gene is TRBD1 (6 bases). V was pared by 6 bases and J by 4 bases, with 15 bases between. Per the germline V gene, CDR1 is DFQATT and CDR2 is SNEGSKA (reference sequence). CDR3 length: 14 residues. DNA of the CDR3: TGCAGTGCCAGACAGGACCTTCTTAATGAAAAACTGTTTTTT. Protein sequence: CSARQDLLNEKLFF.

This clonotype has a handful of counts. The rearrangement links TRBV28 to TRBJ2-3, with 10 bases matching TRBD2. CDR1 MDHEN and CDR2 SYDVKM come from the germline V gene. The CDR3 loop spans 15 amino acids. V shed 10 bases, J shed 2 bases, and the junction held 9 bases outside the gene matches. The CDR3 loop reads CATRESGGATDTQYF. The CDR3 DNA follows: TGTGCCACTCGGGAGAGCGGGGGGGCCACAGATACGCAGTATTTT. The whole variable domain, filled in from reference TRBV28 and TRBJ2-3, reads DVKVTQSSRYLVKRTGEKVFLECVQDMDHENMFWYRQDPGLGLRLIYFSYDVKMKEKGDIPEGYSVSREKKERFSLILESASTNQTSMYLCATRESGGATDTQYFGPGTRLTVL.

This clonotype has more than one count but fewer than ten. This chain links TRBV7-6 with TRBJ2-1, with D perhaps TRBD2 (5 bases). V lost 5 bases, J lost 0 bases, and 14 bases lay in between. Per the germline V gene, CDR1 is SGHVS and CDR2 is FNYEAQ. The CDR3 spans 16 residues. DNA of the CDR3: TGTGCCAGCAGCCCGGTCAGCGGCCGCTCCTACAATGAGCAGTTCTTC. Protein product: CASSPVSGRSYNEQFF.

This chain connects TRBV5-6 to TRBJ2-1; TRBD2 matches 9 bases. The CDR3 length is 18 residues. The V gene's germline CDR1 is SGHDT and CDR2 YYEEEE. With V trimmed by 1 base and J by 0 bases, 8 bases remained unmatched. The CDR3: CASSLPSGARSSYNEQFF. As DNA, the CDR3 is TGTGCCAGCAGCTTGCCTAGCGGGGCCCGTAGCTCCTACAATGAGCAGTTCTTC.

This clonotype was recorded at least ten times. This chain links TRBV5-6 with TRBJ1-3; possible D gene TRBD1, 6 bases. This CDR3 spans 15 amino acids. CDR1 is SGHDT, CDR2 YYEEEE, per germline. The V end was cut by 4 bases, the J end by 0 bases, with 11 bases between. The CDR3 spells CASSGRDTSGNTIYF. In DNA form, the CDR3 reads TGTGCCAGCAGCGGACGGGACACCTCTGGAAACACCATATATTTT.

This clonotype has more than one count but fewer than ten. This chain links TRBV9 with TRBJ1-2; 7 bases are a match to TRBD1. After removal of 6 bases from V and 5 bases from J, the junction contained 13 bases not matched to a gene. The CDR3 contains 15 residues. Germline lookup yields CDR1 SGDLS and CDR2 YYNGEE. CDR3 amino acids: CASTRDSFREYGYTF. CDR3 bases: TGTGCCAGCACCCGGGACAGCTTCCGCGAGTATGGCTACACCTTC.

In this sample, this clonotype turned up many times. The chain joins TRBV6-2 or TRBV6-3 to TRBJ2-1; D call uncertain. Germline loops: CDR1 MNHEY, CDR2 SVGEGT. V was pared by 2 bases and J by 0 bases, with 17 bases between. There are 18 residues in the CDR3. In DNA form, the CDR3 reads TGTGCCAGCAGTTACCCTAGACTTCTCGTACGCTCCTACAATGAGCAGTTCTTC. Translated: CASSYPRLLVRSYNEQFF.

The rearrangement joins TRBV5-1 to TRBJ2-3; D might be TRBD2 (7 bases). CDR1 and CDR2 from the germline V gene are SGHRS and YFSETQ. The CDR3 is made up of 13 amino acids. With 4 bases removed from V and 3 bases from J, the gap between germline ends came to 9 bases. CDR3 amino acids: CASSGGATDTQYF. The CDR3, as DNA: TGCGCCAGCAGCGGGGGGGCGACAGATACGCAGTATTTT.

There are a few counts of this clonotype. The J gene is TRBJ2-1, the V gene TRBV24-1; perhaps TRBD1 as D (8 bases). Germline-derived CDR1 and CDR2 are KGHDR and SFDVKD. This CDR3 is 14 amino acids long. The V end lost 5 bases, the J end lost 7 bases, and 14 bases lay between the germline ends. CDR3: CATSGTGTKNEQFF. In nucleotides, the CDR3 is TGTGCCACCAGTGGGACAGGGACTAAAAATGAGCAGTTCTTC.